This entry is about one T cell receptor (beta chain). The sample is drawn from a study of blood T cell repertoires in COVID-19. Overall study context: There were acute and convalescent COVID-19 samples, and they came from the United States, Italy and Spain. Nucleic acid was either cDNA or gDNA, and it came from T cells, B-cell-depleted T cells, or PBMCs.

The CDR3 has 13 residues. CDR1 is SEHNR and CDR2 is FQNEAQ in the germline V gene (reference sequence). V gave up 5 bases and J gave up 4 bases, with 11 bases separating them. Assay: immunoSEQ multiplex PCR; the TCRdb copy retains only in-frame clones and omits some. The sample shows 120,000 to 150,000 clones, approximately 89% of them seen only once. This TCR came from a human donor in a cohort sampled during active COVID-19. Material: peripheral blood. J is TRBJ1-2 and V is TRBV7-9, with D possibly being TRBD1 (6 bases). The CDR3 spells CASSTTGPYGYTF. CDR3 DNA sequence: TGTGCCAGCAGCACCACAGGGCCCTATGGCTACACCTTC.